This TCR beta chain was obtained from a study of blood T cell repertoires in COVID-19. About the research overall: COVID-19 samples from acute and convalescent phases originated in the United States, Italy and Spain. Sample material is recorded as cDNA or gDNA derived from T cells, B-cell-depleted T cells, or PBMCs.

V gave up 2 bases and J gave up 8 bases, with 18 bases separating them. This CDR3 has 15 residues. Per the germline V gene, CDR1 is SGHTA and CDR2 is FQGNSA. As processed by the authors: Using reference gene primer amplification, nucleated cell counts were estimated. Profiling relied on immunoSEQ multiplex PCR, and the TCRdb table lists in-frame clones only, not all of them. V, J and clone size are those of that table, while D and trimming were read from the DNA. This sample carries hundreds of thousands of clones, over 80% of them seen once, and the ten largest clones take more than 1.3%. V usage is TRBV7-2 and J usage is TRBJ1-2; D is possibly TRBD1 (5 bases). Sequenced sample: peripheral blood. The TCR comes from a woman aged 40 to 55 who had recovered from COVID-19. CDR3 sequence: CASSLRLLGGEGYTF. Here the CDR3 DNA reads TGTGCCAGCAGCTTACGGTTACTGGGGGGGGAAGGCTACACCTTC.